The present TCR delta chain was sequenced within a study of human gamma delta and Vdelta1 T cells. Overall study findings and caveats: Reportedly, Delta One T cells were polyclonal and broadly targeted acute myeloid leukemia.

TCRdb re-called the PCR reads with CATT. The sample holds several thousand delta-chain clones; approximately 39% are singletons and the top ten take about 9.4%. This CDR3 contains 20 residues. Germline V gene lookup returns CDR1 TSWWSYY and CDR2 QGS. V gave up 0 bases and J gave up 1 base; unmatched junction bases: 14. A few counts support this clone. The antigen is unknown. What was sequenced was Vdelta1 gamma-delta T cells from blood grown in culture (DOT cells). The origin of this receptor is a human donor in good health. The V call is TRDV1, the J call TRDJ1; the match to TRDD3 covers 10 bases. CDR3: CALGELSQGWGILGTDKLIF. The CDR3 DNA follows: TGTGCTCTTGGGGAACTATCCCAAGGGTGGGGGATACTTGGCACCGATAAACTCATCTTT.